Below, 10 T cell receptor beta chains from the same sample are listed, as sequenced in a study of shared clonotypes between healthy human individuals. Profiling relied on immunoSEQ multiplex PCR, and the TCRdb table lists in-frame clones only, not all of them. This repertoire shows about 1 million clones, 65% to 80% found once; its top ten account for 1.4% to 1.5%. Material: memory CD4+ T cells sorted from blood. As to subset: CD45RA-negative fraction. The receptors shown here come from a man aged 18 to 35 in good health.

The chain is built from TRBV18 and TRBJ1-6; 7 bases align to TRBD1. The germline V gene encodes CDR1 KGHSH and CDR2 LQKENI. This CDR3 contains 15 residues. Trimming cost V 4 bases and J 6 bases; bases outside gene matches: 6. This chain's CDR3 is CASSLSGTVNSPLHF. The CDR3 DNA reads TGTGCCAGCTCACTATCCGGGACAGTTAATTCACCCCTCCACTTT. Full variable domain (missing parts from reference TRBV18 and TRBJ1-6): NAGVMQNPRHLVRRRGQEARLRCSPMKGHSHVYWYRQLPEEGLKFMVYLQKENIIDESGMPKERFSAEFPKEGPSILRIQQVVRGDSAAYFCASSLSGTVNSPLHFGNGTRLTVT.

In this sample, this clone turned up a few times. This chain uses TRBV9 with TRBJ1-5; a possible D gene is TRBD1 (5 bases). CDR3 size: 16 residues. Germline lookup yields CDR1 SGDLS and CDR2 YYNGEE. V lost 4 bases, J lost 6 bases, and 20 bases lay in between. The CDR3 here is CASSPRRRQGGQPQHF. DNA of the CDR3: TGTGCCAGCAGCCCAAGGAGGCGTCAGGGAGGTCAGCCCCAGCATTTT.

The V and J genes are TRBV11-2 and TRBJ2-3; D is perhaps TRBD1 (5 bases). The CDR3 spans 16 residues. V was cut by 6 bases and J by 0 bases, with 16 bases left in between. Germline V CDR1 and CDR2: SGHAT, FQNNGV. This CDR3 is CASRLQGGPSTDTQYF. The CDR3 DNA is TGTGCCAGCAGACTGCAGGGCGGACCTAGCACAGATACGCAGTATTTT. The full variable domain, in which reference TRBV11-2 and TRBJ2-3 provide the parts outside the CDR3, is EAGVAQSPRYKIIEKRQSVAFWCNPISGHATLYWYQQILGQGPKLLIQFQNNGVVDDSQLPKDRFSAERLKGVDSTLKIQPAKLEDSAVYLCASRLQGGPSTDTQYFGPGTRLTVL.

This clone was observed a handful of times. The rearrangement joins TRBV4-1 to TRBJ2-7; D may correspond to TRBD1 or TRBD2 (5 bases each). V lost 2 bases to trimming and J lost 2 bases, with 13 bases between them. Germline assignment: CDR1 MGHRA and CDR2 YSYEKL. This CDR3 is built from 15 residues. DNA of the CDR3: TGCGCCAGCAGCCAACCCCAGGGACCCGCCTACGAGCAGTACTTC. This sequence encodes CASSQPQGPAYEQYF.

This clone was recorded a few times. Other DNA sequences in the sample encode the same CDR3. The chain joins TRBV2 to TRBJ2-7, with 10 bases fitting TRBD1. The CDR3 sequence is 13 residues long. V shed 7 bases, J shed 3 bases, and the junction held 3 bases outside the gene matches. Germline V gives CDR1 SNHLY, CDR2 FYNNEI. Written as DNA, the CDR3 is TGTGCCAGCACCCGGGACAGGGGCTACGAGCAGTACTTC. It specifies CASTRDRGYEQYF.

The DNA for the CDR3 is TGTGCCAGCAGCGTAGAGGACGCAAACTATGGCTACACCTTC. Translated: CASSVEDANYGYTF. The chain couples TRBV9 to TRBJ1-2; D not resolved. The CDR3 has 14 residues. Germline CDR1 is SGDLS and CDR2 is YYNGEE. The V end was cut by 0 bases, the J end by 2 bases, with 8 bases between.

In the case of this clone: Since a much larger clone is just one base distant, this may be a read error. V is TRBV2 and J is TRBJ2-7, with D perhaps being TRBD1 or TRBD2 (5 bases each). Germline V gene sequence: CDR1 SNHLY, CDR2 FYNNEI. CDR3 length: 11 residues. The V end was cut by 8 bases, the J end by 1 base, with 6 bases between. For the CDR3, the DNA is TGTGCCAGCGGGGGATCCTACGAGCAGTACTTC. This sequence encodes CASGGSYEQYF.

This clone was seen more than once but under ten times. This sample also contains other DNA sequences that code for the same CDR3. V gene TRBV10-3 combines with J gene TRBJ2-2, with no clear D. The CDR3 totals 12 residues. Germline V lookup: CDR1 ENHRY, CDR2 SYGVKD. Trimming stripped 6 bases from V and 4 bases from J, with 6 bases between. CDR3 coding DNA: TGTGCCATCAGCACAGTCACCGGGGAGCTGTTTTTT. Translating gives CAISTVTGELFF.

The chain uses TRBV7-9 and TRBJ2-2; a weak D match, TRBD1 (5 bases). Germline CDR1 and CDR2: SEHNR and FQNEAQ (reference sequence). V lost 5 bases to trimming and J lost 5 bases, with 18 bases between them. The CDR3 runs to 16 residues. CDR3 in amino acids: CASSVLGVGKTGELFF. CDR3 nucleotide sequence: TGTGCCAGCAGCGTTTTAGGGGTAGGAAAAACCGGGGAGCTGTTTTTT.

The chain recombines TRBV5-5 with TRBJ1-2; D is undetermined. This CDR3 spans 14 amino acids. The germline V and J ends were trimmed by 4 bases and 10 bases, with 20 bases remaining between them. The germline V gene has CDR1 SGHKS and CDR2 YYEKEE (reference sequence). CDR3 protein: CASSNQGTLKAYTF. The CDR3 region has the DNA TGTGCCAGCAGCAACCAAGGTACCCTAAAAGCCTACACCTTC.